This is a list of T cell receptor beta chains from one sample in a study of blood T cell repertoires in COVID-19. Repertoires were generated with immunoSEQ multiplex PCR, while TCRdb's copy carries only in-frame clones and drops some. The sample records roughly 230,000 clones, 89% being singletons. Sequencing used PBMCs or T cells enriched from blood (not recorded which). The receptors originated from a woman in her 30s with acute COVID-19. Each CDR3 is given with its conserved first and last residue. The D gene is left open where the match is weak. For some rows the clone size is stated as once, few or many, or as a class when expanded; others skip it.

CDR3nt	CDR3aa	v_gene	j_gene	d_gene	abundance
TGTGCCAGCAGCTTGTTACTTTGGCAGGGGACGAACACCGGGGAGCTGTTTTTT	CASSLLLWQGTNTGELFF	TRBV5-6	TRBJ2-2	NA	NA
TGTGCCAGCAGTTCTAGCGGAATAGACTACGAGCAGTACTTC	CASSSSGIDYEQYF	TRBV28	TRBJ2-7	TRBD2	NA
TGTGCCAGCAGCTTCTTCCTCGCAGGGACCTACGAGCAGTACTTC	CASSFFLAGTYEQYF	TRBV5-5	TRBJ2-7	NA	NA
TGTGCTAGTGGTTTGGTACCCGATCTAGGCCCCTTCAAGGGCAATCAGCCCCAGCATTTT	CASGLVPDLGPFKGNQPQHF	TRBV12-5	TRBJ1-5	NA	NA
TGTGCCAGCTCTCGGGATTCACCCCTCCACTTT	CASSRDSPLHF	TRBV7-9	TRBJ1-6	NA	NA
TGTGCCAGCAGCTCCGGGGCGGGACTAGTCGGGTACAATGAGCAGTTCTTC	CASSSGAGLVGYNEQFF	TRBV2	TRBJ2-1	TRBD2	NA
TGTGCCAGCAGTGACAGGGGGCCACACTCACCCCTCCACTTT	CASSDRGPHSPLHF	TRBV27	TRBJ1-6	TRBD1	once
TGTGCCAGTAGCCAAAGGTCAGGGGCGGGCGACACTGAAGCTTTCTTT	CASSQRSGAGDTEAFF	TRBV19	TRBJ1-1	NA	once
TGTGCCAGCTCACCTAACCATCCGGATCAGCCCCAGCATTTT	CASSPNHPDQPQHF	TRBV18	TRBJ1-5	NA	NA
TGCGCCAGCAGCCAATCCCGGACAGACACCCCCTACGAGCAGTACTTC	CASSQSRTDTPYEQYF	TRBV4-3	TRBJ2-7	NA	NA
TGTGCCAGTAATCAGGTGCTGCGGGTTACTGAAGCTTTCTTT	CASNQVLRVTEAFF	TRBV19	TRBJ1-1	NA	NA
TGTGCCAGCAATTACAGGCAGTCCTACGAGCAGTACTTC	CASNYRQSYEQYF	TRBV11-2	TRBJ2-7	NA	NA
TGCGCCAGCAGCCAAGAAGTGGAACAGCCCTCCTACGAGCAGTACTTC	CASSQEVEQPSYEQYF	TRBV4-1	TRBJ2-7	NA	NA
TGTGCCAGCAGCTCCGCAGGGGGCACTGAAGCTTTCTTT	CASSSAGGTEAFF	TRBV7-9	TRBJ1-1	TRBD1	few
TGTGCCAGCAGCTTAGAGGGGGCGAGTCTCGGGGACTCCTACGAGCAGTACTTC	CASSLEGASLGDSYEQYF	TRBV5-8	TRBJ2-7	TRBD1	NA
TGTGCCAGTAGAAACGCCCGGGTGGGCACTGAAGCTTTCTTT	CASRNARVGTEAFF	TRBV19	TRBJ1-1	NA	NA
TGTGCCAGCAGCATTACAGGGTACAATGAGCAGTTCTTC	CASSITGYNEQFF	TRBV11-2	TRBJ2-1	NA	NA
TGTGCCTCACTGGGGGGTACTGAAGCTTTCTTT	CASLGGTEAFF	TRBV28	TRBJ1-1	NA	NA
TGTGCCAGCAGTTACTCATCGGGCTCCTATAATTCACCCCTCCACTTT	CASSYSSGSYNSPLHF	TRBV6-5	TRBJ1-6	NA	NA
TGTGCCAGCAGTTACTCCTCAGTCATCTATAATTCACCCCTCCACTTT	CASSYSSVIYNSPLHF	TRBV6-5	TRBJ1-6	NA	NA
TGTGCCAGCTCACCCCCACAGGGGGGCACTGAAGCTTTCTTT	CASSPPQGGTEAFF	TRBV18	TRBJ1-1	TRBD1	NA
TGTGCCAGCACCGACAGGGGTAGGGAGACCCAGTACTTC	CASTDRGRETQYF	TRBV28	TRBJ2-5	TRBD1	NA
TGTGCCTGGAGTCCGACAGGATACTATGGCTACACCTTC	CAWSPTGYYGYTF	TRBV30	TRBJ1-2	NA	NA
TGTGCCAGCAGCTGGGGAGGGAAGGAGAACACTGAAGCTTTCTTT	CASSWGGKENTEAFF	TRBV7-3	TRBJ1-1	NA	NA
TGTGCCAGCAGCTTAAATGTTCCAGGACTGAGTATCAATGAGCAGTTCTTC	CASSLNVPGLSINEQFF	TRBV7-3	TRBJ2-1	NA	NA
TGTGCCAGCACCCCGGGGGGCCGAGATAATTCACCCCTCCACTTT	CASTPGGRDNSPLHF	TRBV5-4	TRBJ1-6	NA	once
TGTGCCAGCAGTAACAGGGCCTTGGGTGTTGAAGCTTTCTTT	CASSNRALGVEAFF	TRBV28	TRBJ1-1	NA	NA
TGCGCCAGCAGCCAAGGAATAGCGGGCAATCAGCCCCAGCATTTT	CASSQGIAGNQPQHF	TRBV4-1	TRBJ1-5	NA	NA
TGTGCCAGCAGTTACCGGGGGATACAAGAGACCCAGTACTTC	CASSYRGIQETQYF	TRBV6-5	TRBJ2-5	NA	NA
TGCGCCAGCAGCCCAGGGACAGGGGGCCCCACCTCCGAGCAGTACTTC	CASSPGTGGPTSEQYF	TRBV5-1	TRBJ2-7	TRBD1	NA
TGTGCCACCAGCAGAGATGGCGAGGGGGCAAAGGCTTTCTTT	CATSRDGEGAKAFF	TRBV15	TRBJ1-1	TRBD1	NA
TGTGCCAGCAGTGAATCCCCCAAAAACACCATATATTTT	CASSESPKNTIYF	TRBV2	TRBJ1-3	NA	NA
TGTGCCAGCAGTTACTGGATTCGGTCGGGGAAAACGGATCAGCCCCAGCATTTT	CASSYWIRSGKTDQPQHF	TRBV6-2/TRBV6-3	TRBJ1-5	NA	NA
TGTGCCACCAGCAGAGATGGGGACAGGTTTTACAATGAGCAGTTCTTC	CATSRDGDRFYNEQFF	TRBV15	TRBJ2-1	TRBD1	NA
TGTGCCAGCAGCCCCCAGGGACTGACAGAAGAGACCCAGTACTTC	CASSPQGLTEETQYF	TRBV7-6	TRBJ2-5	NA	NA
TGTGCCAGCAGCGTAGGAGGGTCCGGCTCCTACAATGAGCAGTTCTTC	CASSVGGSGSYNEQFF	TRBV9	TRBJ2-1	NA	once
TGTGCCAGCAGCGTAGGTCCAGCGAACACCTACGAGCAGTACTTC	CASSVGPANTYEQYF	TRBV9	TRBJ2-7	NA	few
TGTGCCAGCAGCCAGGGTTACGAGCAGTACTTC	CASSQGYEQYF	TRBV25-1	TRBJ2-7	NA	NA
TGTGCCAGCAGCGTAGCCAGGGGTGAGGGTGGCTACACCTTC	CASSVARGEGGYTF	TRBV9	TRBJ1-2	NA	NA
TGCGCCAGCAGCGAAGGGACAGGGGGAATCGGGGAGCTGTTTTTT	CASSEGTGGIGELFF	TRBV5-1	TRBJ2-2	TRBD1	NA
TGCGCCAGCAGCCGAGGACAGAACTATGGCTACACCTTC	CASSRGQNYGYTF	TRBV5-1	TRBJ1-2	NA	NA
TGTGCTAGTGGTCCATCCCAGGGCACTGAAGCTTTCTTT	CASGPSQGTEAFF	TRBV12-5	TRBJ1-1	NA	NA
TGTGCCAGCAGCCCCACGGGACAGGGGAACACTGAAGCTTTCTTT	CASSPTGQGNTEAFF	TRBV3-1/TRBV3-2	TRBJ1-1	TRBD1	NA
TGTGCCAGCAGCACTCGGACAGTCCTGAACACTGAAGCTTTCTTT	CASSTRTVLNTEAFF	TRBV7-2	TRBJ1-1	NA	NA
TGTGCCAGCAGCTTAGAAGACGGGGCTGAAGCTTTCTTT	CASSLEDGAEAFF	TRBV7-9	TRBJ1-1	NA	NA